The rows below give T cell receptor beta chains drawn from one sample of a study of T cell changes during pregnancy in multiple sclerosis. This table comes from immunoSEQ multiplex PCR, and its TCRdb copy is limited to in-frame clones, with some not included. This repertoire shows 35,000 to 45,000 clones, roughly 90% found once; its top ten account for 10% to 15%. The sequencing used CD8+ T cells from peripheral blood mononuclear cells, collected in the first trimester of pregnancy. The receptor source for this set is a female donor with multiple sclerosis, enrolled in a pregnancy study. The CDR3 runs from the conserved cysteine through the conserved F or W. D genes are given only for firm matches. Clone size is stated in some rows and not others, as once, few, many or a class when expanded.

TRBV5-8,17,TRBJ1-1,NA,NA,TGTGCCAGCAGCTTGGTCATACGGGGGGTTAAGGACACTGAAGCTTTCTTT,CASSLVIRGVKDTEAFF
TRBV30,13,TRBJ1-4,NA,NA,TGTGCCTGGATGCAGGGCACTAATGAAAAACTGTTTTTT,CAWMQGTNEKLFF
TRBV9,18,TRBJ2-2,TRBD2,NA,TGTGCCAGCAGCGCCCCGACTAGCGGGCGTGGGTATACCGGGGAGCTGTTTTTT,CASSAPTSGRGYTGELFF
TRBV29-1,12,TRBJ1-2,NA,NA,TGCAGCGTCGCCAGGGTCCTGGATGGCTACACCTTC,CSVARVLDGYTF
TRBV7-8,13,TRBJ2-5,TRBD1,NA,TGTGCCAGCAGTAGTAGGGGGCGGGAGACCCAGTACTTC,CASSSRGRETQYF
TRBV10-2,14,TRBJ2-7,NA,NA,TGCGCCAGCAGTGAGTCTGCTCTGACAGGCGAGCAGTACTTC,CASSESALTGEQYF
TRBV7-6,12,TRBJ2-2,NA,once,TGTGCCAGCAGCCAGGGCGAAGGGGAGCTGTTTTTT,CASSQGEGELFF
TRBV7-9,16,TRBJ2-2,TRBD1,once,TGTGCCACACGACGTCCGGGACAGGTGTACACCGGGGAGCTGTTTTTT,CATRRPGQVYTGELFF
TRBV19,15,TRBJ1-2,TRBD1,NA,TGTGCCAGTAACTCCCGGGACAGGCAAAACTATGGCTACACCTTC,CASNSRDRQNYGYTF
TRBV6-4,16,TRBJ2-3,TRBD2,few,TGTGCCAGCAGTGACTCGAGCGGGGGGGCTCCAGATACGCAGTATTTT,CASSDSSGGAPDTQYF
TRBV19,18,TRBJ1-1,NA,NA,TGTGCCAGTAGTATGGTCCCCCTTTTACAGGCCTATGGCACTGAAGCTTTCTTT,CASSMVPLLQAYGTEAFF
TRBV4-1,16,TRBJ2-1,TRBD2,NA,TGCGCCAGCAGCCAAGGTTGGGGGGGGGATTACAATGAGCAGTTCTTC,CASSQGWGGDYNEQFF
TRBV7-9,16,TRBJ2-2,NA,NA,TGTGCCAGCACCAGTGGGGTGAGGGTCGACACCGGGGAGCTGTTTTTT,CASTSGVRVDTGELFF
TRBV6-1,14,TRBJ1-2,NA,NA,TGTGCCAGCAGTGCGACGGGGGAGAACTATGGCTACACCTTC,CASSATGENYGYTF
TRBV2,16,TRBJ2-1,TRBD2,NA,TGTGCCAGCGACCAGGCGCCTAGCGGGCTCTACAATGAGCAGTTCTTC,CASDQAPSGLYNEQFF
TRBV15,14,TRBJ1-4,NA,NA,TGTGCCACCAGCGGGAAATTGGAGGCGACGAAACTGTTTTTT,CATSGKLEATKLFF
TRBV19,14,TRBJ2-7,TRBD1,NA,TGTGCCAGTAGTTCCGGGACAGGGAGTTACGAGCAGTACTTC,CASSSGTGSYEQYF
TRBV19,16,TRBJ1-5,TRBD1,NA,TGTGCCAGTAGTATAGATCAGGGGACAGGGTACCAGCCCCAGCATTTT,CASSIDQGTGYQPQHF
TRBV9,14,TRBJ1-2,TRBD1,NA,TGTGCCAGCAGCGTGGACAGGATCGGCTATGGCTACACCTTC,CASSVDRIGYGYTF
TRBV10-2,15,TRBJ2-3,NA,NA,TGCGCCAGCAGTGAGTCAGTGGGGGGAGCAGATACGCAGTATTTT,CASSESVGGADTQYF
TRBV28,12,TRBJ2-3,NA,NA,TGTGCCAGCAGTTTCATTTTAGATACGCAGTATTTT,CASSFILDTQYF
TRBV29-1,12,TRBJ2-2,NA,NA,TGCAGCGTTGTTAAGGCGGCCGGGGAGCTGTTTTTT,CSVVKAAGELFF
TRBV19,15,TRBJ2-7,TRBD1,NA,TGTGCCAGTAGTTTATCCGGGACAGTCTCCTACGAGCAGTACTTC,CASSLSGTVSYEQYF
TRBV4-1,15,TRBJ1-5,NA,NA,TGCGCCAGCAGCCAAGTCGTGGCGGGGAATCAGCCCCAGCATTTT,CASSQVVAGNQPQHF
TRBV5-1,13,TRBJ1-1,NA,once,TGCGCCAGCAGCCGTGGCCAGAACACTGAAGCTTTCTTT,CASSRGQNTEAFF
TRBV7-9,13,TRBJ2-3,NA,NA,TGTGCCAGCAGTCGCGGGGGCACAGATACGCAGTATTTT,CASSRGGTDTQYF